Listed here are 24 T cell receptor beta chains from one sample, sequenced in a study of blood T cell repertoires in COVID-19. This table comes from immunoSEQ multiplex PCR, and its TCRdb copy is limited to in-frame clones, with some not included. Of under 50,000 clones in the sample, 70% to 85% are singletons; the top ten hold around 4.5%. Source material: peripheral blood. The receptors shown here come from a man between 50 and 59 years old with active COVID-19.

The chain employs TRBV6-5 and TRBJ2-7; 10 bases agree with TRBD2. Looked up from germline, CDR1 is MNHEY and CDR2 is SVGAGI. Unmatched junction bases numbered 8, after V lost 8 bases and J lost 1 base. The CDR3 is 15 amino acids. CDR3 nucleotides: TGTGCCAGCTCAATAGCGGGGGGACTTTCCTACGAGCAGTACTTC. As protein: CASSIAGGLSYEQYF.

The chain has TRBV6-2 or TRBV6-3 and TRBJ2-7; 13 nucleotides agree with TRBD2. The V gene end was trimmed by 6 bases and the J gene end by 2 bases; junction bases not matched to a gene: 4. CDR1 is MNHEY and CDR2 is SVGEGT in the germline V gene. This CDR3 contains 15 residues. The CDR3 coding sequence is TGTGCCAGCAGACCTGGGACTAGCGGGGCCTACGAGCAGTACTTC. Its protein product is CASRPGTSGAYEQYF.

The chain combines TRBV5-4 with TRBJ2-2; possibly TRBD2 for D (6 bases). The germline gives CDR1 SGHNT, CDR2 YYREEE (reference sequence). There are 15 residues in the CDR3. V lost 4 bases and J 3 bases, leaving 13 bases between the germline ends. In nucleotides, the CDR3 is TGTGCCAGCAGCCTCGGACTAAGATACACCGGGGAGCTGTTTTTT. Encoded protein: CASSLGLRYTGELFF. Together with reference TRBV5-4 and TRBJ2-2, the CDR3 gives the full variable domain: ETGVTQSPTHLIKTRGQQVTLRCSSQSGHNTVSWYQQALGQGPQFIFQYYREEENGRGNFPPRFSGLQFPNYSSELNVNALELDDSALYLCASSLGLRYTGELFFGEGSRLTVL.

This sequence joins TRBV5-5 and TRBJ2-5; 8 bases map to TRBD2. V lost 4 bases to trimming and J lost 5 bases; unmatched junction nucleotides: 7. The CDR3 is made up of 14 amino acids. Looked up from germline, CDR1 is SGHKS and CDR2 is YYEKEE (reference sequence). CDR3: CASSIPGGLETQYF. The DNA for the CDR3 is TGTGCCAGCAGCATACCGGGGGGGCTCGAGACCCAGTACTTC. The variable domain in full, completed from reference TRBV5-5 and TRBJ2-5, reads DAGVTQSPTHLIKTRGQQVTLRCSPISGHKSVSWYQQVLGQGPQFIFQYYEKEERGRGNFPDRFSARQFPNYSSELNVNALLLGDSALYLCASSIPGGLETQYFGPGTRLLVL.

The gene calls are TRBV11-2 and TRBJ2-7; D unclear. Trimming shortened V by 5 bases and J by 3 bases, and 14 bases separated the two germline ends. Germline V gene lookup returns CDR1 SGHAT and CDR2 FQNNGV. The CDR3 runs to 14 residues. CDR3 DNA: TGTGCCAGCAGCCCCCGGGTAAACGGCTACGAGCAGTACTTC. The encoded protein is CASSPRVNGYEQYF.

V and J are TRBV25-1 and TRBJ1-6; D unresolved. V lost 2 bases to trimming and J lost 9 bases, with 8 bases between them. The CDR3 extends over 13 amino acids. Germline loops: CDR1 MGHDK, CDR2 SYGVNS. The CDR3 reads CASSEGHFSPLHF. The CDR3 bases are TGTGCCAGCAGTGAAGGGCATTTTTCACCCCTCCACTTT.

The chain recombines TRBV2 with TRBJ2-7, with no clear D. The CDR3 sequence is 12 residues long. Trimming pared 4 bases from V and 4 bases from J, leaving 8 bases between. Germline V gene data show CDR1 as SNHLY and CDR2 as FYNNEI. CDR3 sequence: CASSVTGYEQYF. CDR3 DNA sequence: TGTGCCAGCAGTGTGACTGGATACGAGCAGTACTTC.

This chain connects TRBV3-1 (or the pseudogene TRBV3-2) to TRBJ1-5, with unresolved D. Trimming removed 1 base from V and 7 bases from J, with 17 bases in between. The germline V gene has CDR1 LGHDT and CDR2 YNNKEL (reference sequence). This CDR3 has 16 amino acids. This chain's CDR3 is CASSQGLGGGWQPQHF. The CDR3, as DNA: TGTGCCAGCAGCCAAGGGCTCGGAGGTGGATGGCAGCCCCAGCATTTT.

The rearrangement links TRBV7-9 to TRBJ2-7, with 8 bases matching TRBD1. This CDR3 contains 13 residues. Trimming at V came to 4 bases and at J to 3 bases, leaving 2 bases not matched to a gene. The germline gives CDR1 SEHNR, CDR2 FQNEAQ (reference sequence). The CDR3 sequence is CASSWTGNYEQYF. Here the CDR3 DNA reads TGTGCCAGCAGCTGGACAGGGAACTACGAGCAGTACTTC.

The chain combines TRBV9 with TRBJ2-1; tentative D call: TRBD2 (5 bases). The CDR3 has 15 amino acids. Germline CDR1 SGDLS, CDR2 YYNGEE. Trimming pared 0 bases from V and 4 bases from J, leaving 11 bases between. The DNA of the CDR3 is TGTGCCAGCAGCGTAGACGGGAACTCATACAATGAGCAGTTCTTC. Residues: CASSVDGNSYNEQFF.

This chain connects TRBV29-1 to TRBJ2-2; 11 positions agree with TRBD2. The germline V gene has CDR1 SQVTM and CDR2 ANQGSEA. The CDR3 consists of 14 residues. V shed 7 bases and J 1 base; nucleotides not matched to a gene: 2. The CDR3 DNA reads as TGCAGCGGGGGGACTAGCGGGAACACCGGGGAGCTGTTTTTT. Its translation is CSGGTSGNTGELFF.

The chain is built from TRBV7-9 and TRBJ2-7, with D unresolved. The length of the CDR3 is 13 residues. Trimming took off 3 bases at V and 1 base at J, with 7 bases between the two ends. Germline V gene data show CDR1 as SEHNR and CDR2 as FQNEAQ (reference sequence). The CDR3 sequence: CASSFTSSYEQYF. For the CDR3, the DNA is TGTGCCAGCAGCTTTACCAGTTCCTACGAGCAGTACTTC.

The V and J genes are TRBV28 and TRBJ2-7; D possibly corresponds to TRBD2 (6 bases). Germline lookup yields CDR1 MDHEN and CDR2 SYDVKM. The CDR3 spans 13 residues. Trimming removed 6 bases from V and 3 bases from J, with 12 bases in between. CDR3 sequence: CASSLSTSYEQYF. CDR3 coding DNA: TGTGCCAGCAGCTTGTCGACTAGCTACGAGCAGTACTTC.

The V and J genes are TRBV28 and TRBJ2-7; 15 bases are shared with TRBD2. Germline V gives CDR1 MDHEN, CDR2 SYDVKM. V was pared by 6 bases and J by 5 bases, with 5 bases of the junction left unmatched. This CDR3 has 15 amino acids. In DNA, the CDR3 is TGTGCCAGCAGCTCCGGACTAGCGGGGGGGAACGAGCAGTACTTC. It specifies CASSSGLAGGNEQYF.

The chain is built from TRBV19 and TRBJ1-2; D is uncertain. Germline V gene lookup returns CDR1 LNHDA and CDR2 SQIVND (reference sequence). The CDR3 length is 14 residues. Trimming stripped 6 bases from V and 5 bases from J, with 16 bases between. The CDR3 here is CASREADTLYGYTF. In DNA form, the CDR3 reads TGTGCCAGTAGGGAGGCAGACACCCTTTATGGCTACACCTTC.

This clone has only one observation. CDR3 sequence (DNA): TGCGCCAGCAGCCAACGAACAGGGATAAATTCACCCCTCCACTTT. This translates into CASSQRTGINSPLHF. The gene calls are TRBV4-3 and TRBJ1-6; a weak D match, TRBD1 (6 bases). V lost 2 bases, J lost 7 bases, and 12 bases lay in between. This CDR3 is built from 15 residues. Germline V CDR1 and CDR2: LGHNA, YSLEER.

This chain joins TRBV2 and TRBJ1-1; D may be TRBD1 (6 bases). This CDR3 is built from 17 residues. The germline V gene has CDR1 SNHLY and CDR2 FYNNEI. V was cut by 4 bases and J by 1 base, with 19 bases left in between. As DNA, the CDR3 is TGTGCCAGCAGTGCCCCCCCTAACAGGGACCAGAACACTGAAGCTTTCTTT. This gives the protein CASSAPPNRDQNTEAFF.

The chain joins TRBV2 to TRBJ1-1; 9 bases are a match to TRBD1. This CDR3 spans 16 amino acids. Trimming removed 10 bases from V and 6 bases from J; junction bases left unmatched: 18. Germline V lookup: CDR1 SNHLY, CDR2 FYNNEI. The CDR3: CATRGDPGQGVPEAFF. CDR3 in DNA: TGTGCCACAAGAGGGGATCCGGGACAGGGAGTCCCTGAAGCTTTCTTT.

This clone was observed a single time. The gene calls are TRBV18 and TRBJ2-5; D is ambiguous. Germline CDR1 KGHSH, CDR2 LQKENI. The CDR3 has 12 residues. V lost 5 bases to trimming and J lost 2 bases, with 6 bases between them. CDR3 sequence reads: CASSNSQETQYF. In DNA form, the CDR3 reads TGTGCCAGCTCAAACTCTCAAGAGACCCAGTACTTC.

The chain employs TRBV9 and TRBJ2-1, with 9 positions matching TRBD2. V was clipped by 4 bases and J by 7 bases; unmatched bases: 6. The germline V gene has CDR1 SGDLS and CDR2 YYNGEE. This CDR3 region has 14 residues. The CDR3 spells CASSPAGGQNEQFF. The CDR3 DNA is TGTGCCAGCAGCCCGGCGGGGGGGCAGAATGAGCAGTTCTTC.

This clone was observed a handful of times. The chain couples TRBV28 to TRBJ2-6, with a weak D call TRBD1 (6 bases). CDR3 size: 16 residues. From germline, CDR1 is MDHEN and CDR2 SYDVKM. V gave up 3 bases and J gave up 0 bases, with 9 bases separating them. Here the CDR3 reads CASSFRTASGANVLTF. In nucleotides, the CDR3 is TGTGCCAGCAGTTTTCGGACAGCCTCTGGGGCCAACGTCCTGACTTTC.

This clone was detected only once. The gene calls are TRBV27 and TRBJ1-5; tentative D call: TRBD1 (6 bases). Germline CDR1 and CDR2: MNHEY and SMNVEV (reference sequence). V gave up 6 bases and J gave up 3 bases, with 18 bases separating them. The CDR3 contains 16 residues. This CDR3 is CASSLTGSTNNQPQHF. The CDR3 DNA is TGTGCCAGCAGCCTGACAGGAAGCACCAACAATCAGCCCCAGCATTTT.

The chain has TRBV2 and TRBJ2-5, with D perhaps matching TRBD1 (5 bases). The CDR3 extends over 12 amino acids. Per the germline V gene, CDR1 is SNHLY and CDR2 is FYNNEI. V gave up 6 bases and J gave up 6 bases, with 11 bases separating them. The CDR3 DNA follows: TGTGCCAGCAGGCAGGGTGGGAAGACCCAGTACTTC. Protein product: CASRQGGKTQYF.

This clone was observed once. The V gene is TRBV5-6, the J gene TRBJ1-2, with TRBD1 matching over 7 bases. The CDR3 extends over 14 amino acids. From germline, CDR1 is SGHDT and CDR2 YYEEEE. The trim removed 0 bases at V and 5 bases at J, leaving 4 bases unmatched. The CDR3 reads CASSLGQGHYGYTF. The CDR3 region has the DNA TGTGCCAGCAGCTTGGGACAGGGCCATTATGGCTACACCTTC.